The 21 T cell receptor beta chains below all came from one sample that was sequenced in a study of cytomegalovirus exposure and HLA in healthy donors. This table comes from immunoSEQ multiplex PCR, and its TCRdb copy is limited to in-frame clones, with some not included. The sample has some 130,000 clones, around nine tenths seen once. The sample was PBMCs. The receptors derive from a woman between 18 and 30 years old in good health and CMV-seropositive.

J is TRBJ1-1 and V is TRBV7-2; tentatively, D is TRBD1 (6 bases). The CDR3 loop spans 14 amino acids. The germline CDR1 and CDR2 sequences are SGHTA and FQGNSA. Trimming took 2 bases from V and 2 from J, leaving 9 bases between them. The CDR3 spells CASSLSRGNTEAFF. The CDR3, as DNA: TGTGCCAGCAGCTTAAGCAGGGGAAACACTGAAGCTTTCTTT.

The V call is TRBV5-6, the J call TRBJ1-2; possible D gene TRBD1, 6 bases. The V end lost 0 bases, the J end lost 3 bases, and 15 bases lay between the germline ends. The CDR3 is 16 residues long. Germline loops: CDR1 SGHDT, CDR2 YYEEEE. Written as DNA, the CDR3 is TGTGCCAGCAGCTTGGCCGGGGGGGGCGCCCACTATGGCTACACCTTC. Translating it yields CASSLAGGGAHYGYTF.

The rearrangement joins TRBV7-2 to TRBJ2-3; TRBD2 aligns across 8 bases. V lost 1 base, J lost 0 bases, and 6 bases stayed unmatched. CDR1 is SGHTA and CDR2 is FQGNSA in the germline V gene. There are 17 residues in the CDR3. The CDR3 loop is CASSLGIAGQSTDTQYF. CDR3 sequence (DNA): TGTGCCAGCAGCTTAGGTATAGCGGGGCAGAGCACAGATACGCAGTATTTT.

The chain has TRBV7-2 and TRBJ1-2; TRBD1 matches at 10 bases. The CDR3 sequence is 14 residues long. The junction had 8 bases not matched to a gene; V was cut back by 6 bases and J by 7 bases. Germline-derived CDR1 and CDR2 are SGHTA and FQGNSA. The CDR3 coding sequence is TGTGCCAGCAGTGTCCGGGGGACAGGGGTTGGCTACACCTTC. Its translation is CASSVRGTGVGYTF.

This clone was found once. V and J are TRBV6-1 and TRBJ1-5; TRBD1 matches at 8 bases. This CDR3 spans 17 amino acids. The V segment lost 4 bases and the J segment 0 bases; nucleotides outside the gene matches: 8. CDR1 is MNHNS, CDR2 SASEGT, per germline. This CDR3 is CASSGTGPDHSNQPQHF. CDR3 in DNA: TGTGCCAGCAGTGGGACAGGGCCGGATCATAGCAATCAGCCCCAGCATTTT.

The rearrangement uses TRBV28 and TRBJ2-7; the match to TRBD1 covers 7 bases. The J segment lost 3 bases and the V segment lost 5 bases, leaving 7 bases of the junction unmatched. Germline CDR1 reads MDHEN; CDR2 reads SYDVKM. This CDR3 comprises 14 residues. The CDR3 nucleotides read TGTGCCAGCAGTCCACCGGGACAGAGCTACGAGCAGTACTTC. This encodes CASSPPGQSYEQYF.

V is TRBV28 and J is TRBJ1-4; no clear D gene. Trimming removed 5 bases at V and 8 bases at J, with 18 bases between. Germline V gene data show CDR1 as MDHEN and CDR2 as SYDVKM. This CDR3 spans 15 amino acids. Here the CDR3 DNA reads TGTGCCAGCAGTCTGGAGGGCGCGGGGAACGAAAAACTGTTTTTT. It is translated as CASSLEGAGNEKLFF.

The sample holds one count of this clone. At the DNA level, this CDR3 is encoded by other sequences in the same sample as well. V and J are TRBV9 and TRBJ1-2, with D hard to call. CDR3 length: 11 amino acids. V was cut by 3 bases and J by 5 bases, with 5 bases left in between. Per the germline V gene, CDR1 is SGDLS and CDR2 is YYNGEE. The CDR3 DNA is TGTGCCAGCAGCGGCGGGTATGGCTACACCTTC. It specifies CASSGGYGYTF.

The J gene is TRBJ2-2, the V gene TRBV7-3, with D possibly TRBD2 on 5 matching bases. CDR3 size: 13 residues. Between the trimmed V and J ends, which lost 4 bases and 6 bases, there was a span of 9 bases. Germline-derived CDR1 and CDR2 are SGHTA and FQGTGA. CDR3 in amino acids: CASSYSGAGELFF. CDR3 nucleotides: TGTGCCAGCAGCTACTCCGGGGCCGGGGAGCTGTTTTTT.

V is TRBV7-8 and J is TRBJ1-5; TRBD1 matches 7 bases. The ends lost 5 bases at V and 7 bases at J; junction bases unmatched: 11. This CDR3 contains 15 residues. The germline gives CDR1 SGHVS, CDR2 FQNEAQ. CDR3 protein: CASSGDRVNRQPQHF. The CDR3 DNA reads as TGTGCCAGCAGCGGAGACAGGGTAAACCGACAGCCCCAGCATTTT.

This rearrangement joins TRBV11-2 to TRBJ1-4; perhaps TRBD1 as D (5 bases). With 5 bases removed from V and 10 bases from J, the gap between germline ends came to 14 bases. CDR3 length equals 13 residues. CDR1 and CDR2 (germline): SGHAT, FQNNGV. The DNA for the CDR3 is TGTGCCAGCAGCATGACAGATGGTCGAAAACTGTTTTTT. Its protein product is CASSMTDGRKLFF. The full variable domain, its missing parts supplied by reference TRBV11-2 and TRBJ1-4, is EAGVAQSPRYKIIEKRQSVAFWCNPISGHATLYWYQQILGQGPKLLIQFQNNGVVDDSQLPKDRFSAERLKGVDSTLKIQPAKLEDSAVYLCASSMTDGRKLFFGSGTQLSVL.

The gene calls are TRBV7-2 and TRBJ2-1; 13 bases map to TRBD2. Germline V gene sequence: CDR1 SGHTA, CDR2 FQGNSA. Trimming cost V 5 bases and J 9 bases; bases outside gene matches: 7. This CDR3 spans 15 amino acids. The CDR3 is CASSLTSGGGTEQFF. CDR3 DNA: TGTGCCAGCAGCCTTACTAGCGGGGGGGGAACTGAGCAGTTCTTC.

The chain is built from TRBV9 and TRBJ1-1; D perhaps matches TRBD1 (6 bases). Trimming removed 3 bases at V and 1 base at J, with 16 bases between. CDR1 is SGDLS, CDR2 YYNGEE, per germline. The CDR3 extends over 16 amino acids. As DNA, the CDR3 is TGTGCCAGCAGCGCCCAACAGGGATGGGGGAACACTGAAGCTTTCTTT. It is translated as CASSAQQGWGNTEAFF. Based on the CDR3 plus reference TRBV9 and TRBJ1-1, the full variable domain is DSGVTQTPKHLITATGQRVTLRCSPRSGDLSVYWYQQSLDQGLQFLIQYYNGEERAKGNILERFSAQQFPDLHSELNLSSLELGDSALYFCASSAQQGWGNTEAFFGQGTRLTVV.

The chain links TRBV9 to TRBJ2-5; tentatively, D is TRBD2 (7 bases). V lost 0 bases and J lost 7, with 13 bases in between. CDR3 length equals 14 residues. Germline CDR1 and CDR2: SGDLS and YYNGEE. The chain's CDR3 is CASSVASGGGTQYF. Here the CDR3 DNA reads TGTGCCAGCAGCGTAGCTTCGGGGGGCGGGACCCAGTACTTC.

The table lists this clone with a count of one. The chain carries TRBV6-6 and TRBJ2-3; TRBD2 matches 11 bases. Germline CDR1 reads MNHNY; CDR2 reads SVGAGI (reference sequence). The CDR3 sequence is 16 residues long. Trimming at V came to 6 bases and at J to 5 bases, leaving 10 bases not matched to a gene. The CDR3 DNA sequence: TGTGCCAGCAGCCCCCCACTAGCGGGAGAAATAGATACGCAGTATTTT. It yields the protein CASSPPLAGEIDTQYF.

This clone has only a few counts. The chain links TRBV2 to TRBJ2-3; 7 bases map to TRBD2. The length of the CDR3 is 17 residues. Germline CDR1 is SNHLY and CDR2 is FYNNEI. V lost 5 bases to trimming and J lost 0 bases; unmatched junction nucleotides: 11. The CDR3 is CASSNHQSGASTDTQYF. As DNA, the CDR3 is TGTGCCAGCAGTAACCACCAGAGCGGGGCGAGCACAGATACGCAGTATTTT. Full variable domain (remainder filled in from reference TRBV2 and TRBJ2-3): EPEVTQTPSHQVTQMGQEVILRCVPISNHLYFYWYRQILGQKVEFLVSFYNNEISEKSEIFDDQFSVERPDGSNFTLKIRSTKLEDSAMYFCASSNHQSGASTDTQYFGPGTRLTVL.

This clone occurred once. The V call is TRBV11-3, the J call TRBJ2-1; 8 bases align to TRBD2. Germline CDR1 SGHNT, CDR2 YENEEA. V lost 4 bases, J lost 10 bases, and 6 bases stayed unmatched. The CDR3 contains 13 residues. The CDR3 loop is CASSSGLVLEQFF. The CDR3 DNA is TGTGCCAGCAGCTCGGGACTAGTGCTCGAGCAGTTCTTC.

The chain combines TRBV18 with TRBJ2-1, with 7 bases matching TRBD1. With V trimmed by 3 bases and J by 5 bases, 10 bases remained unmatched. The CDR3 contains 16 residues. The germline V gene has CDR1 KGHSH and CDR2 LQKENI. The DNA of the CDR3 is TGTGCCAGCTCACCTAAGGACAGGTCCAGGAACAATGAGCAGTTCTTC. Amino acid sequence: CASSPKDRSRNNEQFF.

The chain is built from TRBV21-1 and TRBJ1-4; TRBD1 is taken as the D call from the table, unchecked against the DNA. TRBV21-1 constitutes a pseudogene. The CDR3 length is 15 residues. The CDR3 nucleotides are TGTGCCAGCAGCAAAGCGGGGACAGGGGAGGGAAAACTGTTTTTT. This gives the protein CASSKAGTGEGKLFF.

The chain joins TRBV18 to TRBJ1-1, with D uncertain. The V end was cut by 5 bases, the J end by 1 base, with 14 bases between. This CDR3 comprises 15 residues. CDR1 and CDR2 from the germline V gene are KGHSH and LQKENI. The CDR3 region is CASSSFDSGNTEAFF. The CDR3 DNA is TGTGCCAGCTCATCATTCGATTCGGGGAACACTGAAGCTTTCTTT. The full variable domain, rest sourced from reference TRBV18 and TRBJ1-1, is NAGVMQNPRHLVRRRGQEARLRCSPMKGHSHVYWYRQLPEEGLKFMVYLQKENIIDESGMPKERFSAEFPKEGPSILRIQQVVRGDSAAYFCASSSFDSGNTEAFFGQGTRLTVV.

This clone was detected a few times. This chain connects TRBV2 to TRBJ2-7, with 13 bases fitting TRBD2. The CDR3 length is 13 residues. Germline V gene lookup returns CDR1 SNHLY and CDR2 FYNNEI. The ends lost 11 bases at V and 3 bases at J; junction bases unmatched: 4. Written as DNA, the CDR3 is TGTGCCGGGGGACTAGCGGGATTCTACGAGCAGTACTTC. Its protein product is CAGGLAGFYEQYF.